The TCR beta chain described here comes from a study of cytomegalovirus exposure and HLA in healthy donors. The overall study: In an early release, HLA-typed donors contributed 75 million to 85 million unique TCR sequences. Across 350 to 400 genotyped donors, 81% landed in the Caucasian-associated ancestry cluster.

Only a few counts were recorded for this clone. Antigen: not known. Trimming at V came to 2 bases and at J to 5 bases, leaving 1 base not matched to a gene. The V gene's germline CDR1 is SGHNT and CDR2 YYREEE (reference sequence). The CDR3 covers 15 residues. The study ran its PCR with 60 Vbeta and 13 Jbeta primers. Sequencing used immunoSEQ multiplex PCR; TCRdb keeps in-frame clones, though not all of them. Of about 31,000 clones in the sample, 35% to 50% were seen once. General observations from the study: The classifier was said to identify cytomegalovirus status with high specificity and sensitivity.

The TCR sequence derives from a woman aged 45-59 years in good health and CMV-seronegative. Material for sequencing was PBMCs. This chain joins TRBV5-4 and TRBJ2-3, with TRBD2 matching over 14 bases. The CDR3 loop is CASSFGTSGRDTQYF. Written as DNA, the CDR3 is TGTGCCAGCAGCTTCGGGACTAGCGGGAGAGATACGCAGTATTTT.